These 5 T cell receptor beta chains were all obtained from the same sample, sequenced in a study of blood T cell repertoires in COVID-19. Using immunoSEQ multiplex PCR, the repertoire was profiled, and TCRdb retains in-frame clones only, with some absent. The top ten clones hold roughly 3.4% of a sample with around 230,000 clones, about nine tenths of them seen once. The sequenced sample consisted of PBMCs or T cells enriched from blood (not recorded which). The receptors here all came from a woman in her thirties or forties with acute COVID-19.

The CDR3 bases are TGTGCCAGCTCACCTGGGACAGGGGGATTACAGCCCCAGCATTTT. Translation: CASSPGTGGLQPQHF. The rearrangement joins TRBV18 to TRBJ1-5; 11 bases map to TRBD1. CDR3 length equals 15 residues. J gave up 7 bases and V 3 bases, and 5 bases lay outside the gene matches. CDR1 is KGHSH, CDR2 LQKENI, per germline. The variable domain in full, completed from reference TRBV18 and TRBJ1-5, reads NAGVMQNPRHLVRRRGQEARLRCSPMKGHSHVYWYRQLPEEGLKFMVYLQKENIIDESGMPKERFSAEFPKEGPSILRIQQVVRGDSAAYFCASSPGTGGLQPQHFGDGTRLSIL.

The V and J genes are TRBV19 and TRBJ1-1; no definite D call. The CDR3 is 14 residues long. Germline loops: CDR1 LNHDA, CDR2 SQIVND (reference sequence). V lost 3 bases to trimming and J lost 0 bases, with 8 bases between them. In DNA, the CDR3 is TGTGCCAGTAGTATTTGGCCGATGAACACTGAAGCTTTCTTT. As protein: CASSIWPMNTEAFF.

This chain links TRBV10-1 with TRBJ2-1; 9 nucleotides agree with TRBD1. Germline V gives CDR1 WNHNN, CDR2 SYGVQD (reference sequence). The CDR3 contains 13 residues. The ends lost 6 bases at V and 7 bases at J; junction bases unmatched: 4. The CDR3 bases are TGCGCCAGCAGCGGGACAGGGACGAATGAGCAGTTCTTC. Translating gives CASSGTGTNEQFF.

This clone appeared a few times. CDR3 loop: CAGRFGQGRANRMNTEAFF. The DNA of the CDR3 is TGTGCCGGCCGCTTTGGACAGGGGAGGGCGAACCGAATGAACACTGAAGCTTTCTTT. V and J are TRBV27 and TRBJ1-1, with TRBD1 identical over 9 bases. Germline CDR1 MNHEY, CDR2 SMNVEV (reference sequence). CDR3 size: 19 residues. Trimming removed 11 bases from V and 0 bases from J; junction bases left unmatched: 22.

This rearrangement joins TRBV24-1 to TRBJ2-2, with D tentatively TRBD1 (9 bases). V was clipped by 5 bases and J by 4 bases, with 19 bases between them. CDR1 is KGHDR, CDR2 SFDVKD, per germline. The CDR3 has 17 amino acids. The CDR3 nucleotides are TGTGCCACCAGTGCCCCGGGGGGGACAGGGACCACCGGGGAGCTGTTTTTT. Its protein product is CATSAPGGTGTTGELFF.